These 14 T cell receptor beta chains originate from one sample sequenced in a study of cytomegalovirus exposure and HLA in healthy donors. PCR amplification relied on 60 Vbeta primers (plus 13 Jbeta primers). Sequencing was performed with immunoSEQ multiplex PCR; in TCRdb, only in-frame clones are kept and a portion is missing. Of some 130,000 clones in the sample, 80% to 85% were seen once. Sequencing was performed on PBMCs. The origin of the receptors is a boy aged 10-17 years in good health and CMV-seronegative.

The chain recombines TRBV1 with TRBJ2-5; the D call in the table, TRBD2, was not verified against the DNA. TRBV1 is an annotated pseudogene. The CDR3 is 13 residues long. In nucleotides, the CDR3 is TGCACCAGCAGCCCTCGCGGGCGGGAGACCCAGTACTTC. Protein: CTSSPRGRETQYF.

This chain connects TRBV27 to TRBJ2-2; 7 bases are shared with TRBD2. Trimming took 8 bases from V and 0 from J; bases not matched to a gene: 3. Germline-derived CDR1 and CDR2 are MNHEY and SMNVEV (reference sequence). This CDR3 region has 14 residues. The CDR3 DNA is TGTGCCAGCCTCGGGGGGTCGAACACCGGGGAGCTGTTTTTT. This sequence encodes CASLGGSNTGELFF.

This chain connects TRBV5-1 to TRBJ2-1; the D gene is possibly TRBD1 (9 bases). CDR3 size: 15 residues. Germline V CDR1 and CDR2: SGHRS, YFSETQ. V lost 4 bases and J lost 10, with 21 bases in between. CDR3 DNA sequence: TGCGCCAGCAGCCGGGGGGGGACAGGGTCTGAAGAGCAGTTCTTC. Amino acids: CASSRGGTGSEEQFF.

This chain uses TRBV5-4 with TRBJ2-3, with TRBD1 matching over 11 bases. This CDR3 has 16 residues. V lost 4 bases, J lost 4 bases, and 8 bases stayed unmatched. Germline V lookup: CDR1 SGHNT, CDR2 YYREEE (reference sequence). The CDR3 DNA is TGTGCCAGCAGCACCGGACAGGGGGCGCGCGCAGATACGCAGTATTTT. This codes for CASSTGQGARADTQYF.

The rearrangement links TRBV4-1 to TRBJ2-2, with 10 bases lining up with TRBD2. The CDR3 is 15 residues long. Trimming at V came to 6 bases and at J to 5 bases, leaving 6 bases not matched to a gene. CDR1 and CDR2 from the germline V gene are MGHRA and YSYEKL. CDR3 sequence (DNA): TGCGCCAGCAGGCCCGGGACTAGCGTTACCGGGGAGCTGTTTTTT. Protein product: CASRPGTSVTGELFF.

The chain links TRBV6-4 to TRBJ2-1, with 11 bases identical to TRBD2. The V gene end was trimmed by 2 bases and the J gene end by 7 bases; junction bases not matched to a gene: 4. The CDR3 is made up of 15 amino acids. Germline CDR1 MRHNA, CDR2 SNTAGT. The CDR3 sequence is CASSDVAGGYNEQFF. The CDR3 DNA is TGTGCCAGCAGTGACGTAGCGGGAGGGTATAATGAGCAGTTCTTC.

The V gene is TRBV30, the J gene TRBJ2-3; D is perhaps TRBD2 (6 bases). The CDR3 spans 13 residues. Germline V gene data show CDR1 as GTSNPN and CDR2 as SVGIG (reference sequence). V lost 5 bases and J 8 bases, leaving 17 bases between the germline ends. The CDR3 is CAWGEDSGGTQYF. The CDR3 DNA is TGTGCCTGGGGGGAGGACTCGGGCGGTACGCAGTATTTT.

This clone has only one observation. The V gene is TRBV7-3, the J gene TRBJ1-1; D might be TRBD1 (5 bases). This CDR3 contains 17 residues. V was cut by 5 bases and J by 2 bases, with 21 bases left in between. Germline CDR1 SGHTA, CDR2 FQGTGA. CDR3 bases: TGTGCCAGCAGCCCCCCCCTTAGGGGAATTTTAAACACTGAAGCTTTCTTT. It specifies CASSPPLRGILNTEAFF. The whole variable domain, remainder taken from reference TRBV7-3 and TRBJ1-1, is GAGVSQTPSNKVTEKGKYVELRCDPISGHTALYWYRQSLGQGPEFLIYFQGTGAADDSGLPNDRFFAVRPEGSVSTLKIQRTERGDSAVYLCASSPPLRGILNTEAFFGQGTRLTVV.

This chain joins TRBV14 and TRBJ2-7, with 7 nucleotides matching TRBD1. V shed 4 bases, J shed 3 bases, and the junction held 0 bases outside the gene matches. Germline V gene sequence: CDR1 SGHDN, CDR2 FVKESK. This CDR3 region has 12 residues. The chain's CDR3 is CASSRQGYEQYF. CDR3 sequence (DNA): TGTGCCAGCAGCCGACAGGGCTACGAGCAGTACTTC.

This clone has only one observation. The chain carries TRBV27 and TRBJ2-1, with 8 positions matching TRBD2. Germline CDR1 MNHEY, CDR2 SMNVEV (reference sequence). The CDR3 has 16 residues. Unmatched junction bases numbered 11, after V lost 8 bases and J lost 2 bases. The CDR3 protein is CASHTSGSWPYNEQFF. CDR3 nucleotides: TGTGCCAGCCACACCAGCGGGAGTTGGCCCTACAATGAGCAGTTCTTC.

This clone was counted only a few times. V is TRBV25-1 and J is TRBJ1-1; a possible D gene is TRBD1 (5 bases). CDR1 and CDR2 from the germline V gene are MGHDK and SYGVNS. V shed 1 base and J shed 1 base, with 13 bases lying between them. The CDR3 runs to 16 residues. The CDR3 sequence: CASSESIGGRNTEAFF. The DNA of the CDR3 is TGTGCCAGCAGTGAATCTATCGGGGGTCGGAACACTGAAGCTTTCTTT. Using reference TRBV25-1 and TRBJ1-1 for the parts outside the CDR3, the full variable domain is EADIYQTPRYLVIGTGKKITLECSQTMGHDKMYWYQQDPGMELHLIHYSYGVNSTEKGDLSSESTVSRIRTEHFPLTLESARPSHTSQYLCASSESIGGRNTEAFFGQGTRLTVV.

This clone was seen only a few times. The chain has TRBV23-1 and TRBJ1-2, with D possibly TRBD1 on 5 matching bases. TRBV23-1 is annotated as an ORF whose role is uncertain. Trimming stripped 4 bases from V and 8 bases from J, with 20 bases between. The CDR3 spans 15 residues. The CDR3 loop reads CASSPQGAGLRGYTF. As DNA, the CDR3 is TGCGCCAGCAGTCCCCAAGGGGCGGGATTGCGGGGCTACACCTTC.

This chain uses TRBV25-1 with TRBJ1-3; D gene unclear. V lost 3 bases, J lost 0 bases, and 12 bases lay in between. This CDR3 has 16 residues. Germline loops: CDR1 MGHDK, CDR2 SYGVNS. Written as DNA, the CDR3 is TGTGCCAGCAGTGACAGACTATGGATCTCTGGAAACACCATATATTTT. Encoded protein: CASSDRLWISGNTIYF.

The V call is TRBV28, the J call TRBJ2-5; D gene unclear. Looked up from germline, CDR1 is MDHEN and CDR2 is SYDVKM. The ends were cut back, 6 bases at V and 4 bases at J, with 12 bases in the middle. The CDR3 runs to 13 residues. CDR3 loop: CASSQFRRETQYF. The CDR3 bases are TGTGCCAGCAGCCAATTCCGGAGAGAGACCCAGTACTTC.